The entry below describes one TCR beta chain. Its antigen is as yet unknown. Deletions cut 6 bases from V and 0 bases from J, with 11 bases between. The CDR3 extends over 14 amino acids. Germline values: CDR1 SGHTA, CDR2 FQGNSA. Clones were read by immunoSEQ multiplex PCR, and TCRdb kept only the in-frame ones, dropping some. The sample holds some 56,000 clones; roughly 88% are singletons and the top ten take 4.5% to 5.5%. The data were taken from a study of T cells in localized non-small cell lung cancer. Study-wide points: For the top 100 tumor clones, a median about 62 also appeared in adjacent lung.

This sample comprised peripheral blood, obtained before any cancer treatment. This clonotype originated in a woman aged 35 to 70 with stage I lung adenocarcinoma. The chain uses TRBV7-2 and TRBJ1-1; D may be TRBD1 (5 bases). DNA for the CDR3: TGTGCCAGCAGTAACAGGTTCATGAACACTGAAGCTTTCTTT. Its protein is CASSNRFMNTEAFF.